The clone carrying this T cell receptor (beta chain) was seen repeatedly, ten times or more. The antigen remains unidentified. This sample stems from a study of shared clonotypes between healthy human individuals. Study information: Each donor's CD8 memory used one plate, CD8 naive two, each CD4 subset three. Study conclusions and caveats: Only blood underwent sampling, and tissue repertoires likely differ.

This CDR3 has 16 amino acids. Deletions cut 3 bases from V and 0 bases from J, with 11 bases between. CDR1 MGHRA and CDR2 YSYEKL come from the germline V gene. Across several immunoSEQ plates, the genomic DNA of each subset was split evenly. Some clones are missing from TCRdb's copy, which holds only in-frame ones; the method was immunoSEQ multiplex PCR. The table shows 950,000 to 1,200,000 clones, with approximately 77% occurring only once. This chain links TRBV4-1 with TRBJ1-4; D not resolved. This receptor was obtained from a man between 18 and 35 years old in good health. Some clones in this sample may be carry-over from other donors' samples. Sequences were obtained from memory CD4+ T cells from PBMCs. Subset in this sample: CD45RA-negative fraction. DNA of the CDR3: TGCGCCAGCAGCCATGGGTCTCAGGCAACTAATGAAAAACTGTTTTTT. As protein: CASSHGSQATNEKLFF.